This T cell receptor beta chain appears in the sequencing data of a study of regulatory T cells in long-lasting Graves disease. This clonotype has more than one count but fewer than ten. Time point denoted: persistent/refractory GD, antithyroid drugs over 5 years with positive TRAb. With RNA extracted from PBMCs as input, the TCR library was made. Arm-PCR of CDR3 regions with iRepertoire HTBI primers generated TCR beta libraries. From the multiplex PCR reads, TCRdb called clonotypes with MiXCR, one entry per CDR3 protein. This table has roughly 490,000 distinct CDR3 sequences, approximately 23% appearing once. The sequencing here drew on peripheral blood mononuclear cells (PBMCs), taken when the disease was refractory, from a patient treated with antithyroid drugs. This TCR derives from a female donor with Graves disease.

The CDR3 DNA follows: TGCGCCAGCAGCTTGGATGGTGTCACCTACGAGCAGTACTTC. Encoded protein: CASSLDGVTYEQYF. The chain employs TRBV5-1 and TRBJ2-7; unclear D gene. Germline V gene lookup returns CDR1 SGHRS and CDR2 YFSETQ. This CDR3 spans 14 amino acids. V dropped 0 bases and J dropped 2 bases, with 9 bases sitting between them. Full variable domain (rest looked up from reference TRBV5-1 and TRBJ2-7): KAGVTQTPRYLIKTRGQQVTLSCSPISGHRSVSWYQQTPGQGLQFLFEYFSETQRNKGNFPGRFSGRQFSNSRSEMNVSTLELGDSALYLCASSLDGVTYEQYFGPGTRLTVT.